The rows below give T cell receptor beta chains drawn from one sample of a study of OX40 agonist ivuxolimab in advanced cancers. The assay was immunoSEQ multiplex PCR, and TCRdb's table has in-frame clones only and misses some. The data contain 75,000 to 100,000 clones, more than 75% of them seen just once; the ten biggest clones take up about 0.81%. This specimen was CD4+ or CD8+ T cells sorted from blood, taken in a trial of the OX40 agonist ivuxolimab. The origin of the receptors is an adult with an advanced solid tumor such as melanoma, head and neck, liver or kidney cancer. CDR3s include the opening cysteine and the closing phenylalanine or tryptophan. The D gene is left open where the match is weak. The size of a clone is reported for some rows only, either as once, few or many, or as a class for expanded clones.

J gene: TRBJ2-3
D gene: -
V gene: TRBV14
clone size: -
CDR3 protein: CASSQDEGVYTDTQYF
CDR3 DNA: TGTGCCAGCAGCCAAGATGAGGGGGTCTACACAGATACGCAGTATTTT

J gene: TRBJ2-1
D gene: -
V gene: TRBV5-1
clone size: -
CDR3 protein: CASSKAAGQLYRYNEQFF
CDR3 DNA: TGCGCCAGCAGCAAAGCCGCGGGACAGCTATACCGCTACAATGAGCAGTTCTTC

J gene: TRBJ2-7
D gene: -
V gene: TRBV2
clone size: -
CDR3 protein: CASSPSRYEQYF
CDR3 DNA: TGTGCCAGCAGTCCCTCGAGATACGAGCAGTACTTC

J gene: TRBJ2-4
D gene: -
V gene: TRBV30
clone size: -
CDR3 protein: CAWTRGRDIQYF
CDR3 DNA: TGTGCCTGGACCAGGGGGAGGGACATTCAGTACTTC

J gene: TRBJ2-5
D gene: TRBD1
V gene: TRBV2
clone size: -
CDR3 protein: CASSLRTGRGETQYF
CDR3 DNA: TGTGCCAGCAGTCTACGGACAGGGCGTGGAGAGACCCAGTACTTC

J gene: TRBJ2-3
D gene: -
V gene: TRBV6-5
clone size: -
CDR3 protein: CASSYGVSTDTQYF
CDR3 DNA: TGTGCCAGCAGTTACGGAGTTAGCACAGATACGCAGTATTTT

J gene: TRBJ2-6
D gene: TRBD1
V gene: TRBV7-9
clone size: -
CDR3 protein: CATHRGTGANVLTF
CDR3 DNA: TGTGCCACACACAGGGGCACTGGGGCCAACGTCCTGACTTTC

J gene: TRBJ2-2
D gene: TRBD1
V gene: TRBV7-2
clone size: -
CDR3 protein: CASSLKQGYTGELFF
CDR3 DNA: TGTGCCAGCAGCTTAAAACAGGGGTACACCGGGGAGCTGTTTTTT

J gene: TRBJ2-7
D gene: TRBD2
V gene: TRBV5-1
clone size: -
CDR3 protein: CASSLGLAGDEQYF
CDR3 DNA: TGCGCCAGCAGCTTGGGACTAGCGGGAGACGAGCAGTACTTC

J gene: TRBJ2-5
D gene: -
V gene: TRBV23-1
clone size: once
CDR3 protein: CASSQEKTAQETQYF
CDR3 DNA: TGCGCCAGCAGTCAAGAGAAAACAGCGCAAGAGACCCAGTACTTC

J gene: TRBJ2-5
D gene: -
V gene: TRBV7-9
clone size: -
CDR3 protein: CASSLVSGTPQETQYF
CDR3 DNA: TGTGCCAGCAGCTTAGTATCCGGGACACCTCAAGAGACCCAGTACTTC

J gene: TRBJ2-7
D gene: TRBD2
V gene: TRBV19
clone size: -
CDR3 protein: CASSINSGRVRGEQYF
CDR3 DNA: TGTGCCAGTAGTATAAATAGCGGGAGGGTCCGCGGGGAGCAGTACTTC

J gene: TRBJ1-2
D gene: -
V gene: TRBV5-6
clone size: -
CDR3 protein: CASSHTANYGYTF
CDR3 DNA: TGTGCCAGCAGCCATACAGCAAACTATGGCTACACCTTC

J gene: TRBJ1-4
D gene: -
V gene: TRBV7-9
clone size: -
CDR3 protein: CASSPHGFGWDEKLFF
CDR3 DNA: TGTGCCAGCAGCCCCCATGGGTTCGGGTGGGATGAAAAACTGTTTTTT

J gene: TRBJ2-5
D gene: -
V gene: TRBV25-1
clone size: -
CDR3 protein: CASSEFGPAETQYF
CDR3 DNA: TGTGCCAGCAGTGAATTTGGACCAGCAGAGACCCAGTACTTC

J gene: TRBJ2-3
D gene: TRBD2
V gene: TRBV7-2
clone size: -
CDR3 protein: CASSFAAGAASTDTQYF
CDR3 DNA: TGTGCCAGCAGCTTTGCAGCGGGGGCAGCGAGCACAGATACGCAGTATTTT

J gene: TRBJ2-5
D gene: TRBD2
V gene: TRBV7-2
clone size: -
CDR3 protein: CASSLVSQAGGGETQYF
CDR3 DNA: TGTGCCAGCAGCTTAGTATCCCAAGCGGGAGGTGGGGAGACCCAGTACTTC

J gene: TRBJ2-7
D gene: TRBD1
V gene: TRBV5-1
clone size: once
CDR3 protein: CASSLMTGDNEQYF
CDR3 DNA: TGCGCCAGCAGCTTGATGACAGGGGATAACGAGCAGTACTTC

J gene: TRBJ2-1
D gene: TRBD2
V gene: TRBV18
clone size: -
CDR3 protein: CASSLGLAEYNEQFF
CDR3 DNA: TGTGCCAGCTCGCTGGGACTAGCGGAATACAATGAGCAGTTCTTC

J gene: TRBJ2-2
D gene: -
V gene: TRBV11-3
clone size: -
CDR3 protein: CASSSGENTGELFF
CDR3 DNA: TGTGCCAGCAGCTCAGGAGAAAACACCGGGGAGCTGTTTTTT

J gene: TRBJ1-2
D gene: -
V gene: TRBV29-1
clone size: -
CDR3 protein: CSVAGGLEHGYTF
CDR3 DNA: TGCAGCGTTGCGGGAGGTCTGGAGCATGGCTACACCTTC

J gene: TRBJ2-3
D gene: TRBD2
V gene: TRBV15
clone size: -
CDR3 protein: CATSRDKRGRGTDTQYF
CDR3 DNA: TGTGCCACCAGCAGAGATAAGCGGGGGAGGGGAACAGATACGCAGTATTTT

J gene: TRBJ2-7
D gene: TRBD1
V gene: TRBV5-8
clone size: -
CDR3 protein: CASSLARGTGQGAYEQYF
CDR3 DNA: TGTGCCAGCAGCTTGGCCCGAGGGACGGGACAGGGGGCCTACGAGCAGTACTTC

J gene: TRBJ2-5
D gene: TRBD1
V gene: TRBV14
clone size: few
CDR3 protein: CASSRFARQGETQYF
CDR3 DNA: TGTGCCAGCAGCCGATTTGCCCGACAGGGGGAAACCCAGTACTTC

J gene: TRBJ1-4
D gene: -
V gene: TRBV5-4
clone size: -
CDR3 protein: CASSAGIQTNEKLFF
CDR3 DNA: TGTGCCAGCAGCGCGGGAATACAGACTAATGAAAAACTGTTTTTT

J gene: TRBJ1-2
D gene: -
V gene: TRBV19
clone size: -
CDR3 protein: CASSIDRADYGYTF
CDR3 DNA: TGTGCCAGTAGTATAGATCGGGCAGACTATGGCTACACCTTC

J gene: TRBJ2-2
D gene: TRBD1
V gene: TRBV11-2
clone size: -
CDR3 protein: CASSFVTGGGGELFF
CDR3 DNA: TGTGCCAGCAGCTTTGTTACAGGGGGAGGCGGGGAGCTGTTTTTT

J gene: TRBJ2-7
D gene: -
V gene: TRBV4-2
clone size: once
CDR3 protein: CASSQGGPNYEQYF
CDR3 DNA: TGTGCCAGCAGCCAAGGCGGCCCTAACTACGAGCAGTACTTC

J gene: TRBJ2-2
D gene: -
V gene: TRBV5-1
clone size: -
CDR3 protein: CASSGNTGHGELFF
CDR3 DNA: TGCGCCAGCAGCGGAAACACAGGGCACGGGGAGCTGTTTTTT

J gene: TRBJ2-7
D gene: -
V gene: TRBV6-1
clone size: -
CDR3 protein: CASTPLSYSYEQYF
CDR3 DNA: TGTGCCAGCACCCCCCTGAGCTACTCCTACGAGCAGTACTTC

J gene: TRBJ2-5
D gene: -
V gene: TRBV5-4
clone size: -
CDR3 protein: CASSLANMDQETQYF
CDR3 DNA: TGTGCCAGCAGCTTAGCTAATATGGATCAAGAGACCCAGTACTTC

J gene: TRBJ1-5
D gene: -
V gene: TRBV19
clone size: -
CDR3 protein: CASSIGAGPSNQPQHF
CDR3 DNA: TGTGCCAGTAGTATAGGCGCAGGCCCTAGCAATCAGCCCCAGCATTTT

J gene: TRBJ2-7
D gene: -
V gene: TRBV25-1
clone size: -
CDR3 protein: CASSEPGTSDEQYF
CDR3 DNA: TGTGCCAGCAGTGAGCCCGGGACGAGCGACGAGCAGTACTTC

J gene: TRBJ2-5
D gene: TRBD1
V gene: TRBV4-2
clone size: -
CDR3 protein: CASSQGGQIEETQYF
CDR3 DNA: TGTGCCAGCAGCCAAGGGGGACAGATAGAAGAGACCCAGTACTTC

J gene: TRBJ2-1
D gene: TRBD2
V gene: TRBV10-3
clone size: -
CDR3 protein: CASGLAGTGSEQFF
CDR3 DNA: TGTGCCTCCGGACTAGCGGGAACAGGCAGTGAGCAGTTCTTC

J gene: TRBJ2-7
D gene: TRBD1
V gene: TRBV6-1
clone size: -
CDR3 protein: CALGGQVYEQYF
CDR3 DNA: TGTGCCCTAGGGGGACAGGTCTACGAGCAGTACTTC

J gene: TRBJ2-7
D gene: -
V gene: TRBV6-6
clone size: -
CDR3 protein: CASSAGYEQYF
CDR3 DNA: TGTGCCAGCAGTGCAGGGTACGAGCAGTACTTC

J gene: TRBJ1-4
D gene: -
V gene: TRBV2
clone size: -
CDR3 protein: CASSVRPTEKLFF
CDR3 DNA: TGTGCCAGCAGTGTTCGACCCACGGAGAAACTGTTTTTT

J gene: TRBJ2-1
D gene: TRBD2
V gene: TRBV11-3
clone size: -
CDR3 protein: CASSLDGGRTYNEQFF
CDR3 DNA: TGTGCCAGCAGCTTAGATGGCGGGAGGACCTACAATGAGCAGTTCTTC

J gene: TRBJ2-1
D gene: -
V gene: TRBV7-3
clone size: -
CDR3 protein: CASSRLGPILSYNEQFF
CDR3 DNA: TGTGCCAGCAGCCGTTTGGGACCGATTTTGTCCTACAATGAGCAGTTCTTC

J gene: TRBJ1-2
D gene: TRBD1
V gene: TRBV19
clone size: -
CDR3 protein: CASSIGAETGASNYGYTF
CDR3 DNA: TGTGCCAGTAGTATCGGTGCTGAGACAGGGGCTTCGAACTATGGCTACACCTTC

J gene: TRBJ2-7
D gene: TRBD2
V gene: TRBV7-2
clone size: -
CDR3 protein: CASSLVSGSTYEQYF
CDR3 DNA: TGTGCCAGCAGCTTAGTTAGCGGGAGTACCTACGAGCAGTACTTC

J gene: TRBJ2-7
D gene: TRBD1
V gene: TRBV5-8
clone size: -
CDR3 protein: CASSDVGTGDYEQYF
CDR3 DNA: TGTGCCAGCAGCGACGTCGGGACAGGTGATTACGAGCAGTACTTC

J gene: TRBJ2-7
D gene: TRBD1
V gene: TRBV9
clone size: -
CDR3 protein: CASPGQGSSYEQYF
CDR3 DNA: TGTGCCAGCCCTGGACAGGGGAGCTCCTACGAGCAGTACTTC

J gene: TRBJ2-3
D gene: TRBD2
V gene: TRBV4-2
clone size: few
CDR3 protein: CASSQDGVAGGLADTQYF
CDR3 DNA: TGTGCCAGCAGCCAAGATGGAGTAGCGGGAGGTTTAGCAGATACGCAGTATTTT

J gene: TRBJ2-7
D gene: TRBD2
V gene: TRBV19
clone size: -
CDR3 protein: CASSIGTSGSYEQYF
CDR3 DNA: TGTGCCAGTAGTATAGGGACTAGCGGCTCCTACGAGCAGTACTTC

J gene: TRBJ1-2
D gene: -
V gene: TRBV7-2
clone size: -
CDR3 protein: CASSQSSVGGYTF
CDR3 DNA: TGTGCCAGCAGCCAGTCTTCTGTGGGCGGCTACACCTTC

J gene: TRBJ2-7
D gene: TRBD2
V gene: TRBV18
clone size: -
CDR3 protein: CASSSAGGLYEQYF
CDR3 DNA: TGTGCCAGCTCTTCCGCGGGGGGGCTCTACGAGCAGTACTTC

J gene: TRBJ2-5
D gene: TRBD2
V gene: TRBV5-4
clone size: -
CDR3 protein: CASSLFGLAGETQYF
CDR3 DNA: TGTGCCAGCAGCTTGTTCGGACTAGCGGGAGAGACCCAGTACTTC

J gene: TRBJ2-5
D gene: TRBD1
V gene: TRBV5-1
clone size: -
CDR3 protein: CASSTGQGEKTQYF
CDR3 DNA: TGCGCCAGCAGCACTGGACAGGGTGAAAAGACCCAGTACTTC

J gene: TRBJ1-3
D gene: -
V gene: TRBV5-6
clone size: once
CDR3 protein: CASSLDRDRNTIYF
CDR3 DNA: TGTGCCAGCAGCTTGGACCGGGACCGAAACACCATATATTTT

J gene: TRBJ1-5
D gene: -
V gene: TRBV15
clone size: -
CDR3 protein: CATSRGGGPQPQHF
CDR3 DNA: TGTGCCACCAGCAGAGGAGGTGGGCCTCAGCCCCAGCATTTT

J gene: TRBJ2-3
D gene: -
V gene: TRBV5-6
clone size: -
CDR3 protein: CASSLFRGLSPDTQYF
CDR3 DNA: TGTGCCAGCAGCTTGTTCCGGGGTCTTTCCCCAGATACGCAGTATTTT

J gene: TRBJ2-7
D gene: TRBD1
V gene: TRBV16
clone size: -
CDR3 protein: CASSPRDRGLSYEQYF
CDR3 DNA: TGTGCCAGCAGCCCCCGGGACAGGGGTTTGTCCTACGAGCAGTACTTC

J gene: TRBJ1-1
D gene: -
V gene: TRBV10-3
clone size: -
CDR3 protein: CATTIKYGDNTEAFF
CDR3 DNA: TGTGCCACTACAATCAAATACGGCGATAACACTGAAGCTTTCTTT

J gene: TRBJ2-7
D gene: -
V gene: TRBV4-3
clone size: few
CDR3 protein: CASSQASGASSYEQYF
CDR3 DNA: TGCGCCAGCAGCCAAGCTTCGGGGGCGAGCTCCTACGAGCAGTACTTC

J gene: TRBJ2-1
D gene: TRBD2
V gene: TRBV4-1
clone size: -
CDR3 protein: CASSQSLAGAVLNEQFF
CDR3 DNA: TGCGCCAGCAGCCAAAGTCTCGCGGGAGCAGTCTTAAATGAGCAGTTCTTC

J gene: TRBJ2-6
D gene: TRBD1
V gene: TRBV5-1
clone size: -
CDR3 protein: CATKRTGLISPSGANVLTF
CDR3 DNA: TGCGCCACCAAGAGGACAGGGTTAATCTCCCCCTCTGGGGCCAACGTCCTGACTTTC

J gene: TRBJ2-7
D gene: -
V gene: TRBV28
clone size: once
CDR3 protein: CATGPSYEQYF
CDR3 DNA: TGTGCCACGGGACCCTCCTACGAGCAGTACTTC